Reported below is one T cell receptor (beta chain). Its antigen remains unknown. CD45RO/CCR7/CD25/CD127/CD95/CD27 staining was used to isolate CD4+ naive, central memory, regulatory and stem cell-like memory cells by sorting. CDR3 length: 16 residues. The germline gives CDR1 KGHSH, CDR2 LQKENI. With 3 bases removed from V and 8 bases from J, the gap between germline ends came to 19 bases. The data originate from a study of beta chain features in type 1 diabetes. Study-wide points: Across all four CD4+ subsets, people with type 1 diabetes showed modestly shorter TCRB CDR3s. Patients showed naive, central memory and Treg TCRB repertoires that appeared more similar than those of healthy donors. A potential influence of HLA type upon TCRB rearrangement remained unresolved herein.

Every isolated RNA sample was fully reverse transcribed, so sequencing captured expressed TCRB transcripts. Sequencing used immunoSEQ multiplex PCR; TCRdb keeps in-frame clones, though not all of them. The sample includes some 270,000 clones, roughly a tenth seen only once; the top ten take approximately 0.015%. The chain carries TRBV18 and TRBJ1-4; no firm D call. Sequencing was performed on naive CD4+ T cells from blood. The receptor was isolated from a man younger than 45 with type 1 diabetes. The CDR3 here is CASSPSLGHVVEKLFF. The CDR3, as DNA: TGTGCCAGCTCACCGAGCTTGGGCCACGTGGTGGAAAAACTGTTTTTT.